These 14 T cell receptor beta chains were all obtained from the same sample, sequenced in a study of kidney transplant recipient with SARS-CoV-2 infection. TCRdb re-analysed the reads in MiXCR, keeping a single row per CDR3 protein. The sample carries roughly 230,000 distinct CDR3 sequences, about 28% recorded once. The sequences come from a blood sample, collected at baseline and on day 111 from a kidney transplant recipient. These receptors were obtained from a male patient between 25 and 40 years old who had COVID-19 and was a kidney transplant recipient. Among the T cells, some may be from the graft donor.

This rearrangement joins TRBV5-8 to TRBJ2-1, with D unclear. CDR1 and CDR2 from the germline V gene are SGHTS and YDEGEE. The germline V and J ends were trimmed by 5 bases and 6 bases, with 9 bases remaining between them. There are 12 residues in the CDR3. The CDR3 loop is CASRGAPNEQFF. The CDR3 DNA follows: TGTGCCAGCAGAGGAGCCCCCAATGAGCAGTTCTTC.

For the CDR3, the DNA is TGCGGGGGACTAGCGGACTACCATTACAATGAGCAGTTCTTC. Protein: CGGLADYHYNEQFF. This chain joins TRBV29-1 and TRBJ2-1, with 11 bases matching TRBD2. Per germline, CDR1 SQVTM and CDR2 ANQGSEA. The CDR3 is 14 residues long.

Of note for this clonotype: This clone may be a read error of a much larger clone one base away. J is TRBJ1-5 and V is TRBV16, with 8 nucleotides matching TRBD1. There are 19 residues in the CDR3. Germline V gene data show CDR1 as KGHSY and CDR2 as FQNENV. This chain's CDR3 is CASSQSTRDRFYSNQLQHF. The CDR3 DNA reads TGTGCCAGCAGCCAATCGACACGGGACAGGTTTTATAGCAATCAGCTCCAGCATTTT.

On this clonotype: This could be a read error, since a much larger clone is one nucleotide away. The rearrangement joins TRBV3-1 to TRBJ1-1; no clear D. The CDR3 length is 17 residues. Germline loops: CDR1 LGHDT, CDR2 YNNKEL (reference sequence). V lost 4 bases, J lost 4 bases, and 22 bases lay in between. Here the CDR3 DNA reads TGTGCCAGCAGCCGTTGTGATCCCATTTCAATTCGCACTGAAGCTTTCTTT. Residues: CASSRCDPISIRTEAFF.

Many counts were recorded for this clonotype. The chain links TRBV3-1 to TRBJ2-5; D is undetermined. Looked up from germline, CDR1 is LGHDT and CDR2 is YNNKEL (reference sequence). V lost 3 bases, J lost 5 bases, and 22 bases lay in between. The CDR3 spans 17 residues. The CDR3: CASSQHTPISFSETQYF. CDR3 DNA sequence: TGTGCCAGCAGCCAGCATACTCCCATTTCTTTCTCTGAGACCCAGTACTTC.

This clonotype was seen repeatedly, ten times or more. The chain recombines TRBV4-1 with TRBJ2-2, with 10 bases fitting TRBD2. The junction had 10 bases not matched to a gene; V was cut back by 0 bases and J by 3 bases. The germline gives CDR1 MGHRA, CDR2 YSYEKL. CDR3 length: 19 amino acids. CDR3 bases: TGCGCCAGCAGCCAAGACGGGCTAGCGGGAGTTGATCACACCGGGGAGCTGTTTTTT. Its protein product is CASSQDGLAGVDHTGELFF.

This clonotype has at least ten counts. The rearrangement links TRBV5-1 to TRBJ2-5; D possibly corresponds to TRBD2 (6 bases). Trimming pared 4 bases from V and 2 bases from J, leaving 9 bases between. CDR3 length: 13 residues. Per germline, CDR1 SGHRS and CDR2 YFSETQ. CDR3 in DNA: TGCGCCAGCAGCCAGACTAGTCAAGAGACCCAGTACTTC. Translated: CASSQTSQETQYF.

This clonotype was seen at least ten times. This chain uses TRBV5-1 with TRBJ1-4; the D is unclear. V was shortened by 0 bases and J by 3 bases, with 9 bases between the two germline ends. The length of the CDR3 is 15 residues. Per germline, CDR1 SGHRS and CDR2 YFSETQ. Written as DNA, the CDR3 is TGCGCCAGCAGCTTGGACATATCCCCTAATGAAAAACTGTTTTTT. This codes for CASSLDISPNEKLFF.

This clonotype was observed at least ten times. V is TRBV6-2 or TRBV6-3 and J is TRBJ2-1, with 7 bases that match TRBD2. Germline CDR1 is MNHEY and CDR2 is SVGEGT. V dropped 6 bases and J dropped 9; count of bases not matched to a gene: 8. The CDR3 contains 13 residues. The CDR3 DNA reads TGTGCCAGCAGCGCCTCGGCTAGCGGTGAGCAGTTCTTC. It is translated as CASSASASGEQFF.

The chain joins TRBV20-1 to TRBJ2-5; TRBD2 is a possible D gene (5 bases). This CDR3 has 14 amino acids. Germline lookup yields CDR1 DFQATT and CDR2 SNEGSKA (reference sequence). Trimming removed 0 bases from V and 7 bases from J, with 15 bases in between. The CDR3 sequence is CSARDRAGRVTQYF. In DNA, the CDR3 is TGCAGTGCTAGAGATCGCGCGGGCCGGGTGACCCAGTACTTC.

The sample holds many counts of this clonotype. V is TRBV20-1 and J is TRBJ2-7; 7 bases map to TRBD2. The germline V gene encodes CDR1 DFQATT and CDR2 SNEGSKA (reference sequence). V was pared by 4 bases and J by 2 bases, with 5 bases of the junction left unmatched. The CDR3 is made up of 13 amino acids. CDR3 DNA: TGCAGTGCTAACCGGGACTACCCCTACGAGCAGTACTTC. Translating gives CSANRDYPYEQYF.

This clonotype was counted many times. The chain links TRBV24-1 to TRBJ1-1; D unresolved. V lost 10 bases, J lost 5 bases, and 10 bases lay in between. Germline V gives CDR1 KGHDR, CDR2 SFDVKD. There are 11 residues in the CDR3. CDR3 DNA sequence: TGTGCCACAGCGGTAGGAACTGAAGCTTTCTTT. Amino acid sequence: CATAVGTEAFF.

This clonotype was seen many times. The chain employs TRBV5-5 and TRBJ1-2; D ambiguous. Trimming pared 7 bases from V and 4 bases from J, leaving 23 bases between. The CDR3 extends over 16 amino acids. Germline V gene sequence: CDR1 SGHKS, CDR2 YYEKEE (reference sequence). CDR3 in DNA: TGTGCCAGCTGTACGAATGTCTCGCGAAAGACCTATGGCTACACCTTC. Its protein is CASCTNVSRKTYGYTF. Full variable domain (missing parts from reference TRBV5-5 and TRBJ1-2): DAGVTQSPTHLIKTRGQQVTLRCSPISGHKSVSWYQQVLGQGPQFIFQYYEKEERGRGNFPDRFSARQFPNYSSELNVNALLLGDSALYLCASCTNVSRKTYGYTFGSGTRLTVV.

In this sample, this clonotype turned up many times. The chain employs TRBV5-1 and TRBJ1-2; D uncertain. Germline values: CDR1 SGHRS, CDR2 YFSETQ. Trimming cost V 7 bases and J 4 bases, with 23 bases left between them. This CDR3 region has 16 residues. The CDR3: CASSPRSVRKTYGYTF. CDR3 nucleotides: TGCGCCAGCTCTCCCAGATCGGTTCGAAAGACCTATGGCTACACCTTC.